This TCR beta chain was observed in a study of blood T cell repertoires in COVID-19. Study-wide context: Spain, Italy and the United States supplied samples that represented acute and convalescent COVID-19. T cells, B-cell-depleted T cells, or PBMCs provided the cDNA or gDNA that served as material.

This CDR3 region has 14 residues. Germline trimming cut 7 bases from V and 5 bases from J; bases unmatched to any gene: 9. Germline CDR1 SGDLS, CDR2 YYNGEE. Per the original data handling: The authors estimated nucleated cell counts from reference gene primer amplification. TCRdb keeps only in-frame clones here, not all; method: immunoSEQ multiplex PCR. The V and J calls and the clone size are those of that table, but D and trimming were determined from the DNA. The sample has 150,000 to 200,000 clones, approximately 85% seen once; the top ten hold approximately 9.4%. The sequencing sample was made of peripheral blood. The TCR sequence derives from a woman older than 75 with acute or convalescent COVID-19. The chain carries TRBV9 and TRBJ2-4, with TRBD2 identical over 7 bases. The CDR3 DNA is TGTGCCAGCGGACCGACTAGCAGCCAAAACATTCAGTACTTC. Its protein product is CASGPTSSQNIQYF.